This T cell receptor beta chain derives from a study of beta chain features in type 1 diabetes. Study details: Over all samples combined, over 85,000,000 sorted cells were examined.

The V gene lost 8 bases and the J gene lost 2 bases, with 16 bases spanning the gap. The CDR3 contains 14 residues. The V gene's germline CDR1 is LNHNV and CDR2 YYDKDF (reference sequence). The entirety of the isolated RNA underwent reverse transcription, so expressed TCRB transcripts were sequenced. Profiled with immunoSEQ multiplex PCR; TCRdb holds only in-frame clones, not every one. The sample lists 300,000 to 350,000 clones, less than 9.5% occurring once. The sequence was obtained from a woman younger than 35 in good health. The chain employs TRBV15 and TRBJ2-7; possibly TRBD2 for D (6 bases). The sample comprised central memory CD4+ T cells from blood. DNA of the CDR3: TGTGCCACCCCTCTGGATAGCGGAACCTACGAGCAGTACTTC. Its translation: CATPLDSGTYEQYF.